Following are 8 T cell receptor beta chains from one sample sequenced in a study of blood T cell repertoires in COVID-19. Assay used: immunoSEQ multiplex PCR; TCRdb lists only in-frame clones, some missing. The top ten hold 15% to 20% of the sample, which has 150,000 to 200,000 clones, approximately 80% seen once. Sequencing was performed on PBMCs or T cells enriched from blood (not recorded which). These receptors were obtained from a woman in her fifties or sixties who had recovered from COVID-19.

This sequence joins TRBV28 and TRBJ2-7, with 9 bases fitting TRBD2. Germline CDR1 and CDR2: MDHEN and SYDVKM. V was pared by 6 bases and J by 2 bases, with 8 bases of the junction left unmatched. This CDR3 region has 15 residues. The CDR3 DNA sequence: TGTGCCAGCAGCTCCTTTAGGACTAGCGCCTACGAGCAGTACTTC. This sequence encodes CASSSFRTSAYEQYF.

The sample holds a few counts of this clone. This sequence joins TRBV6-5 and TRBJ1-5, with D maybe TRBD1 (6 bases). This CDR3 region has 13 residues. The germline CDR1 and CDR2 sequences are MNHEY and SVGAGI. Trimming removed 6 bases at V and 2 bases at J, with 8 bases between. In DNA form, the CDR3 reads TGTGCCAGCAGGCGACAGGGCAATCAGCCCCAGCATTTT. It is translated as CASRRQGNQPQHF.

This chain connects TRBV18 to TRBJ1-4; no definite D call. CDR3 length equals 16 residues. Trimming removed 3 bases from V and 0 bases from J, with 11 bases in between. Germline V gene sequence: CDR1 KGHSH, CDR2 LQKENI. CDR3 bases: TGTGCCAGCTCACCCCGGAGCGGGGCAACTAATGAAAAACTGTTTTTT. Residues: CASSPRSGATNEKLFF.

The J gene is TRBJ1-4, the V gene TRBV5-1; D not resolved. This CDR3 is 14 amino acids long. V lost 0 bases and J 3 bases, leaving 6 bases between the germline ends. Germline CDR1 and CDR2: SGHRS and YFSETQ. In DNA, the CDR3 is TGCGCCAGCAGCTTGGGAGGGTCTAATGAAAAACTGTTTTTT. This sequence encodes CASSLGGSNEKLFF.

This chain joins TRBV7-3 and TRBJ1-6; 7 bases match TRBD1. Germline V CDR1 and CDR2: SGHTA, FQGTGA. The CDR3 sequence is 14 residues long. V lost 2 bases and J lost 7; bases outside the gene matches: 2. CDR3 sequence reads: CASSLGTANSPLHF. CDR3 nucleotide sequence: TGTGCCAGCAGCTTAGGGACAGCAAATTCACCCCTCCACTTT.

V and J are TRBV28 and TRBJ2-4; D unresolved. With 6 bases removed from V and 7 bases from J, the gap between germline ends came to 10 bases. CDR1 and CDR2 (germline): MDHEN, SYDVKM. The CDR3 length is 12 residues. CDR3 DNA: TGTGCCAGCAGACCTACAGAGAACATTCAGTACTTC. This codes for CASRPTENIQYF.

The CDR3 region is CASSYGQEGKQYF. Here the CDR3 DNA reads TGTGCCAGCAGTTATGGGCAAGAGGGTAAGCAGTACTTC. The chain has TRBV6-2 or TRBV6-3 and TRBJ2-7; possibly TRBD2 for D (5 bases). V was clipped by 3 bases and J by 8 bases, with 14 bases between them. The CDR3 length is 13 residues. CDR1 is MNHEY, CDR2 SVGEGT, per germline.

V is TRBV7-6 and J is TRBJ2-1, with D maybe TRBD1 (6 bases). V dropped 2 bases and J dropped 3 bases, with 11 bases sitting between them. This CDR3 is built from 15 residues. Germline loops: CDR1 SGHVS, CDR2 FNYEAQ. CDR3 sequence reads: CASSLSGTYYNEQFF. In DNA form, the CDR3 reads TGTGCCAGCAGCTTAAGTGGGACATACTACAATGAGCAGTTCTTC.